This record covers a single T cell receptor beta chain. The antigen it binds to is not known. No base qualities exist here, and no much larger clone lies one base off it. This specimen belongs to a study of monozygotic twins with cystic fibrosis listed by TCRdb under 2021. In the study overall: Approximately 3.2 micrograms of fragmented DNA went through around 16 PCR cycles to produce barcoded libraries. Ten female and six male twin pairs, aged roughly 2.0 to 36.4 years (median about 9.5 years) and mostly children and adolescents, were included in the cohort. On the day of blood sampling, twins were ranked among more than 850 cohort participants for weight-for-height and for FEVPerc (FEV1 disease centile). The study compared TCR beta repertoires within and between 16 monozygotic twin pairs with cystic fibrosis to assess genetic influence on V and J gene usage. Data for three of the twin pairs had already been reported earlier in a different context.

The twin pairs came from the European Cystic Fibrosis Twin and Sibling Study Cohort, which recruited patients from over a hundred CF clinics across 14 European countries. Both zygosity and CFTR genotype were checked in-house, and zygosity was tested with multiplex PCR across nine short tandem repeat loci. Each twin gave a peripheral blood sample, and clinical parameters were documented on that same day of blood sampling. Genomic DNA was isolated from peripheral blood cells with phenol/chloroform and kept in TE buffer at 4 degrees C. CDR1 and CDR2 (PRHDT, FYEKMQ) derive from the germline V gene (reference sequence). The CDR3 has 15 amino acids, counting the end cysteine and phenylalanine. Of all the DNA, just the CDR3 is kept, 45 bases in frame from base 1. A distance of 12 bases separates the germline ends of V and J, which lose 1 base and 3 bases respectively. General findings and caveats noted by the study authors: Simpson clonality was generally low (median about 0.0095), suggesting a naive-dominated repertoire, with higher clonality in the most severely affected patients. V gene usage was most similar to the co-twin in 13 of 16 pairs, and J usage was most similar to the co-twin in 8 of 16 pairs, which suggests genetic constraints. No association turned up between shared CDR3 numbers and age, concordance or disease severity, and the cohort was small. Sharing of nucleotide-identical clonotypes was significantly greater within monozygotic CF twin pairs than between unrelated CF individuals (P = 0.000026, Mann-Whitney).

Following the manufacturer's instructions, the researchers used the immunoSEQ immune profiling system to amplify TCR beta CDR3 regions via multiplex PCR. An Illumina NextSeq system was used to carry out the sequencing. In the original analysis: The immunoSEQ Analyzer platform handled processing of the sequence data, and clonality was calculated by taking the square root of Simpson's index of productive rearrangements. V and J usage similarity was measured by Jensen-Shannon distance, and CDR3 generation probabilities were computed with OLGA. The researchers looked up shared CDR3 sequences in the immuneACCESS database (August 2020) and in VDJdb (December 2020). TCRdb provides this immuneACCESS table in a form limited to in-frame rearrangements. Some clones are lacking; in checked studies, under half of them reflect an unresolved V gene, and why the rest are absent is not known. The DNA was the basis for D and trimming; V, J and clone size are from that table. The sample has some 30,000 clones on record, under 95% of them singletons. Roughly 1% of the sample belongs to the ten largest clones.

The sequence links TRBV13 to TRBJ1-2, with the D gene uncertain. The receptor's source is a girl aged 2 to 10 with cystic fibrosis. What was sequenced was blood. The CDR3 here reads CASSLVTGEYYGYTF. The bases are TGTGCCAGCAGCTTAGTGACCGGTGAATACTATGGCTACACCTTC.